This TCR beta chain comes out of a study of shared clonotypes between healthy human individuals. Study-wide background: The donor group consisted of a couple of women and a few men, aged 18 to 49. Broader study findings: The study sampled only blood, and tissue repertoires likely differ. Among non-shared clonotypes, generation probabilities were lower than among those shared by all four donors. The low donor count limited represented genetic and exposure-history diversity.

J lost 3 bases, V lost 5 bases, and 8 bases had no gene match. The CDR3 has 15 residues. From germline, CDR1 is LNHDA and CDR2 SQIVND (reference sequence). Comments on this clone: Its antigen is unknown.

Naive CD8 cells comprised CD45RO-negative, CCR7-positively selected cells, excluding terminally differentiated effector memory CD45RA+ cells. Sequenced by immunoSEQ multiplex PCR; TCRdb stores in-frame clones only, minus some. The table lists about 2.1 million clones, 90% to 95% of them singletons, with around 1.7% in the top ten. The origin of this receptor is a man aged 18 to 30 in good health. Some clones in this sample may be carry-over from other donors' samples. V usage is TRBV19 and J usage is TRBJ1-1; 8 bases match TRBD1. The sequencing sample was made of naive CD8+ T cells from PBMCs. The CDR3 coding sequence is TGTGCCAGTAGTGAAAGGACAGGGTATGACACTGAAGCTTTCTTT. It is translated as CASSERTGYDTEAFF.